One sample yielded the 9 T cell receptor beta chains listed below, sequenced in a study of cytotoxic CD8 clonotypes in ibrutinib-treated CLL. Here immunoSEQ multiplex PCR was the method, and the copy in TCRdb shows in-frame clones only, minus some. The top ten clones hold approximately 15% of a sample with under 300,000 clones, 70% of them seen once. The input for sequencing was PBMCs, taken after 24 months of ibrutinib treatment. Every receptor here comes from a human donor with chronic lymphocytic leukemia.

The chain employs TRBV10-3 and TRBJ2-7, with 7 bases lining up with TRBD1. V was clipped by 10 bases and J by 6 bases; unmatched bases: 15. The germline V gene has CDR1 ENHRY and CDR2 SYGVKD. CDR3 length: 14 residues. The CDR3 is CATRQGTGSGEQYF. CDR3 coding DNA: TGTGCCACCAGACAGGGTACTGGTAGTGGCGAGCAGTACTTC.

The chain links TRBV27 to TRBJ2-1; possibly TRBD1 for D (6 bases). V was trimmed by 8 bases and J by 4 bases, leaving 18 bases between them. Germline CDR1 MNHEY, CDR2 SMNVEV (reference sequence). CDR3 length: 15 amino acids. This CDR3 is CASLGRGTAYNEQFF. CDR3 nucleotides: TGTGCCAGCCTAGGTAGGGGGACCGCGTACAATGAGCAGTTCTTC.

This chain uses TRBV10-3 with TRBJ2-3; D possibly corresponds to TRBD1 (5 bases). The CDR3 is made up of 15 amino acids. Germline-derived CDR1 and CDR2 are ENHRY and SYGVKD. V lost 9 bases, J lost 0 bases, and 16 bases lay in between. The CDR3 sequence is CAIKGHHHSTDTQYF. For the CDR3, the DNA is TGTGCCATTAAGGGGCATCACCATAGCACAGATACGCAGTATTTT.

J is TRBJ2-1 and V is TRBV11-3; 9 nucleotides line up with TRBD2. V shed 2 bases, J shed 5 bases, and the junction held 13 bases outside the gene matches. Germline values: CDR1 SGHNT, CDR2 YENEEA. CDR3 length equals 18 residues. The CDR3 spells CASSLQATASGNNNEQFF. The CDR3 nucleotides read TGTGCCAGCAGCTTACAGGCTACGGCTAGCGGGAATAACAATGAGCAGTTCTTC.

The chain employs TRBV27 and TRBJ2-5, with D unresolved. This CDR3 is built from 14 residues. Trimming removed 2 bases at V and 7 bases at J, with 14 bases between. The germline V gene encodes CDR1 MNHEY and CDR2 SMNVEV (reference sequence). In DNA form, the CDR3 reads TGTGCCAGCAGTTTAGTGGGCCCCCTAAGGACCCAGTACTTC. It codes for CASSLVGPLRTQYF.

With respect to this clone: Other nucleotide sequences in the sample specify the same CDR3. The chain employs TRBV6-5 and TRBJ1-1, with 7 bases aligning to TRBD1. The CDR3 covers 13 residues. Germline V CDR1 and CDR2: MNHEY, SVGAGI. The V gene end was trimmed by 2 bases and the J gene end by 11 bases; junction bases not matched to a gene: 8. This CDR3 is CASSYSRGTEAFF. CDR3 in DNA: TGTGCCAGCAGTTACAGTAGAGGGACAGAGGCTTTCTTT.

The V and J genes are TRBV30 and TRBJ2-7; D is possibly TRBD1 or TRBD2 (5 bases each). Germline CDR1 is GTSNPN and CDR2 is SVGIG (reference sequence). The CDR3 is 12 amino acids. Between the trimmed V and J ends, which lost 2 bases and 4 bases, there was a span of 9 bases. Here the CDR3 reads CAWSRGEYEQYF. The CDR3 DNA sequence: TGTGCCTGGAGTCGGGGCGAATACGAGCAGTACTTC.

The chain is built from TRBV7-2 and TRBJ2-7; 7 nucleotides match TRBD2. This CDR3 comprises 15 residues. Trimming took 3 bases from V and 0 from J; bases not matched to a gene: 5. Germline V gene sequence: CDR1 SGHTA, CDR2 FQGNSA. The CDR3: CASSFGGSSSYEQYF. CDR3 nucleotide sequence: TGTGCCAGCAGCTTCGGGGGGTCGAGCTCCTACGAGCAGTACTTC.

The gene calls are TRBV27 and TRBJ1-4; 7 nucleotides match TRBD1. This CDR3 is built from 13 residues. Germline V CDR1 and CDR2: MNHEY, SMNVEV (reference sequence). V shed 5 bases, J shed 5 bases, and the junction held 2 bases outside the gene matches. The CDR3 protein is CASSPTGNEKLFF. The CDR3 coding sequence is TGTGCCAGCAGTCCGACAGGGAATGAAAAACTGTTTTTT.